The 29 T cell receptor beta chains reported below all come from one sample, sequenced in a study of blood T cell repertoires in COVID-19. The table came from immunoSEQ multiplex PCR; TCRdb's copy has only in-frame clones and leaves some out. The sample carries around 140,000 clones, approximately 87% recorded once. Sequenced sample: PBMCs or T cells enriched from blood (not recorded which). The receptors derive from a man aged 55 to 70 who had recovered from COVID-19.

In this sample, this clone turned up once. The rearrangement uses TRBV5-1 and TRBJ2-2; possibly TRBD2 for D (7 bases). Trimming removed 9 bases from V and 4 bases from J, with 19 bases in between. The CDR3 runs to 15 residues. The germline V gene has CDR1 SGHRS and CDR2 YFSETQ. CDR3 region: CATTPGGALTGELFF. The CDR3 bases are TGCGCCACCACTCCTGGGGGGGCACTCACCGGGGAGCTGTTTTTT. Together with reference TRBV5-1 and TRBJ2-2, the CDR3 gives the full variable domain: KAGVTQTPRYLIKTRGQQVTLSCSPISGHRSVSWYQQTPGQGLQFLFEYFSETQRNKGNFPGRFSGRQFSNSRSEMNVSTLELGDSALYLCATTPGGALTGELFFGEGSRLTVL.

This chain joins TRBV14 and TRBJ1-6; the D gene is possibly TRBD1 (5 bases). Trimming pared 4 bases from V and 9 bases from J, leaving 13 bases between. CDR3 length: 14 residues. CDR1 is SGHDN, CDR2 FVKESK, per germline. Here the CDR3 DNA reads TGTGCCAGCAGCCCCAGCCAGGGATTTTCACCCCTCCACTTT. Its protein is CASSPSQGFSPLHF.

The chain combines TRBV19 with TRBJ1-2; a possible D gene is TRBD1 (6 bases). This CDR3 is 16 amino acids long. Trimming took off 7 bases at V and 4 bases at J, with 22 bases between the two ends. The germline CDR1 and CDR2 sequences are LNHDA and SQIVND (reference sequence). In DNA form, the CDR3 reads TGTGCCAGTACTCCCGCTCCAGGCAGGGGCGGCTATGGCTACACCTTC. Its translation is CASTPAPGRGGYGYTF.

With respect to this clone: The junction differs from germline at one of its ends, possibly a read error. The chain carries TRBV28 and TRBJ2-1, with 10 bases lining up with TRBD2. Germline V gene sequence: CDR1 MDHEN, CDR2 SYDVKM. The CDR3 is 15 amino acids. The CDR3 loop reads CASNLAGGYYNEQFF. The CDR3 DNA is TGTGCCAGCAATTTAGCGGGAGGCTACTACAATGAGCAGTTCTTC.

The genes are TRBV12-3 or TRBV12-4 and TRBJ1-2, with D perhaps TRBD1 (6 bases). V lost 5 bases and J lost 8, with 12 bases in between. This CDR3 spans 12 amino acids. The CDR3 sequence: CASSVDRSGYTF. The CDR3 DNA reads as TGTGCCAGCAGTGTTGACAGGAGCGGCTACACCTTC.

Turning to this clone: The junction differs from germline at one of its ends, possibly a read error. CDR3 coding DNA: TGTGCCAGCAGAGAAGTTTCTTACACAGATACGCAGTATTTT. It is translated as CASREVSYTDTQYF. V usage is TRBV2 and J usage is TRBJ2-3; D remains unclear. Germline-derived CDR1 and CDR2 are SNHLY and FYNNEI. This CDR3 has 14 amino acids.

The chain carries TRBV6-6 and TRBJ1-5, with 8 bases lining up with TRBD1. V shed 7 bases and J 4 bases; nucleotides not matched to a gene: 9. Germline CDR1 MNHNY, CDR2 SVGAGI (reference sequence). This CDR3 has 15 amino acids. The CDR3 coding sequence is TGTGCCAGCACCCTAGACAGGGGAGCAAATCAGCCCCAGCATTTT. This sequence encodes CASTLDRGANQPQHF.

As concerns this clone: A read error may produce the germline difference seen at one junction end. This chain joins TRBV28 and TRBJ2-7, with 8 bases that match TRBD2. CDR3 size: 14 residues. Germline CDR1 is MDHEN and CDR2 is SYDVKM. CDR3 nucleotide sequence: TGTGCCAGCAGGAGGGAACTAGCGGCTTACGCGCAGTACTTC. The encoded protein is CASRRELAAYAQYF. Drawing the rest from reference TRBV28 and TRBJ2-7, the complete variable domain is DVKVTQSSRYLVKRTGEKVFLECVQDMDHENMFWYRQDPGLGLRLIYFSYDVKMKEKGDIPEGYSVSREKKERFSLILESASTNQTSMYLCASRRELAAYAQYFGPGTRLTVT.

This clone was seen a single time. The CDR3 region is CASSSPAGGNEQFF. The DNA for the CDR3 is TGTGCCAGTAGTAGCCCTGCGGGAGGCAATGAGCAGTTCTTC. The chain uses TRBV19 and TRBJ2-1, with 8 bases fitting TRBD2. This CDR3 is 14 amino acids long. After removal of 4 bases from V and 6 bases from J, the junction contained 5 bases not matched to a gene. Germline CDR1 is LNHDA and CDR2 is SQIVND (reference sequence).

The chain couples TRBV14 to TRBJ2-7, with D maybe TRBD1 (5 bases). The CDR3 has 15 amino acids. Trimming removed 2 bases at V and 7 bases at J, with 18 bases between. CDR1 and CDR2 (germline): SGHDN, FVKESK. CDR3 sequence: CASSQPGSFPREQYF. Here the CDR3 DNA reads TGTGCCAGCAGCCAACCAGGGTCCTTTCCACGGGAGCAGTACTTC.

The rearrangement joins TRBV19 to TRBJ2-1; 13 nucleotides line up with TRBD2. Per germline, CDR1 LNHDA and CDR2 SQIVND (reference sequence). With 7 bases clipped from V and 6 bases from J, the junction kept 6 bases outside the gene matches. The CDR3 has 15 amino acids. CDR3 region: CASKLAGGPSNEQFF. The CDR3 DNA follows: TGTGCCAGTAAACTAGCGGGGGGGCCATCCAATGAGCAGTTCTTC.

This chain joins TRBV27 and TRBJ2-7; D unresolved. CDR1 MNHEY and CDR2 SMNVEV come from the germline V gene (reference sequence). The length of the CDR3 is 13 residues. V was shortened by 2 bases and J by 6 bases, with 11 bases between the two germline ends. CDR3: CASSLTSPGEQYF. The CDR3 DNA is TGTGCCAGCAGTTTAACCTCTCCCGGCGAGCAGTACTTC.

This clone occurred once. This chain uses TRBV14 with TRBJ2-7, with D maybe TRBD1 (5 bases). This CDR3 is 14 amino acids long. Germline-derived CDR1 and CDR2 are SGHDN and FVKESK. With 4 bases removed from V and 2 bases from J, the gap between germline ends came to 12 bases. This chain's CDR3 is CASSPHKDTYEQYF. In DNA form, the CDR3 reads TGTGCCAGCAGCCCCCACAAGGACACCTACGAGCAGTACTTC.

The CDR3 here is CASSQVKYEQYF. As DNA, the CDR3 is TGTGCCAGCAGCCAAGTTAAATACGAGCAGTACTTC. This chain uses TRBV3-1 (or the pseudogene TRBV3-2) with TRBJ2-7; D is uncertain. This CDR3 comprises 12 residues. Germline CDR1 reads LGHDT; CDR2 reads YNNKEL (reference sequence). Trimming shortened V by 1 base and J by 4 bases, and 5 bases separated the two germline ends.

CDR3 in amino acids: CASSLSRLNYEQYF. CDR3 sequence (DNA): TGCGCCAGCAGCTTGAGCAGGCTGAACTACGAGCAGTACTTC. The chain is built from TRBV5-1 and TRBJ2-7; D call uncertain. Germline V CDR1 and CDR2: SGHRS, YFSETQ. The CDR3 length is 14 residues. Trimming shortened V by 1 base and J by 3 bases, and 11 bases separated the two germline ends.

This clone appeared a few times. CDR3 sequence reads: CAISESMAGGNTIYF. The DNA of the CDR3 is TGTGCCATCAGTGAGTCAATGGCAGGAGGAAACACCATATATTTT. This rearrangement joins TRBV10-3 to TRBJ1-3; D unresolved. Germline CDR1 reads ENHRY; CDR2 reads SYGVKD. V was pared by 0 bases and J by 4 bases, with 10 bases between. There are 15 residues in the CDR3.

The chain uses TRBV9 and TRBJ2-7, with TRBD1 matching 8 bases. This CDR3 region has 14 residues. V shed 3 bases and J 2 bases; nucleotides not matched to a gene: 4. The germline gives CDR1 SGDLS, CDR2 YYNGEE. The CDR3 spells CASSEGQAAYEQYF. The CDR3 DNA sequence: TGTGCCAGCAGCGAGGGACAGGCGGCCTACGAGCAGTACTTC. Variable domain in full (rest from reference TRBV9 and TRBJ2-7): DSGVTQTPKHLITATGQRVTLRCSPRSGDLSVYWYQQSLDQGLQFLIQYYNGEERAKGNILERFSAQQFPDLHSELNLSSLELGDSALYFCASSEGQAAYEQYFGPGTRLTVT.

V is TRBV19 and J is TRBJ2-2, with 8 bases identical to TRBD2. The CDR3 length is 16 residues. Germline assignment: CDR1 LNHDA and CDR2 SQIVND (reference sequence). V was clipped by 5 bases and J by 4 bases; unmatched bases: 9. The DNA for the CDR3 is TGTGCCAGTAGTGGCCCAGCGGGAGTATTCACCGGGGAGCTGTTTTTT. Protein: CASSGPAGVFTGELFF.

The chain recombines TRBV7-2 with TRBJ2-7, with 11 nucleotides matching TRBD1. This CDR3 spans 16 amino acids. Germline values: CDR1 SGHTA, CDR2 FQGNSA. V was pared by 5 bases and J by 7 bases, with 13 bases of the junction left unmatched. The chain's CDR3 is CASSPRLGQGAGEQYF. The CDR3 nucleotides are TGTGCCAGCAGCCCTAGGCTCGGACAGGGGGCGGGGGAGCAGTACTTC. The whole variable domain, remainder taken from reference TRBV7-2 and TRBJ2-7, is GAGVSQSPSNKVTEKGKDVELRCDPISGHTALYWYRQSLGQGLEFLIYFQGNSAPDKSGLPSDRFSAERTGGSVSTLTIQRTQQEDSAVYLCASSPRLGQGAGEQYFGPGTRLTVT.

This clone was observed once. The J gene is TRBJ1-5, the V gene TRBV19; D gene unclear. The CDR3 covers 14 residues. Trimming took 3 bases from V and 7 from J, leaving 13 bases between them. Germline lookup yields CDR1 LNHDA and CDR2 SQIVND (reference sequence). The CDR3 DNA sequence: TGTGCCAGTAGTATCCGCGGAGTTGGACAGCCCCAGCATTTT. This codes for CASSIRGVGQPQHF.

The rearrangement uses TRBV24-1 and TRBJ2-1; 7 nucleotides agree with TRBD2. The length of the CDR3 is 17 residues. The V gene end was trimmed by 5 bases and the J gene end by 4 bases; junction bases not matched to a gene: 13. Germline V gene data show CDR1 as KGHDR and CDR2 as SFDVKD. CDR3 loop: CATSGSGVLGVYNEQFF. DNA for the CDR3: TGTGCCACCAGTGGCAGCGGGGTATTAGGGGTTTACAATGAGCAGTTCTTC.

The chain couples TRBV24-1 to TRBJ1-2, with 9 bases identical to TRBD1. V lost 7 bases, J lost 5 bases, and 4 bases stayed unmatched. CDR3 size: 13 residues. Germline CDR1 KGHDR, CDR2 SFDVKD. Written as DNA, the CDR3 is TGTGCCACCAGCGCCGGACAGGGGTATGGCTACACCTTC. Translating gives CATSAGQGYGYTF.

This clone has just one count. The chain joins TRBV2 to TRBJ2-7; 8 nucleotides line up with TRBD2. Germline V gene sequence: CDR1 SNHLY, CDR2 FYNNEI. The CDR3 contains 13 residues. The trim removed 7 bases at V and 6 bases at J, leaving 8 bases unmatched. CDR3 sequence reads: CASTAGGRTEQYF. The CDR3 DNA is TGTGCCAGCACCGCGGGCGGGAGGACCGAGCAGTACTTC.

The rearrangement uses TRBV6-1 and TRBJ2-7, with D maybe TRBD1 (6 bases). CDR3 length: 14 residues. Germline CDR1 MNHNS, CDR2 SASEGT. Deletions cut 1 base from V and 4 bases from J, with 11 bases between. The CDR3 region is CASSEGQGGYEQYF. The CDR3 nucleotides read TGTGCCAGCAGTGAAGGTCAAGGGGGTTACGAGCAGTACTTC.

The V call is TRBV29-1, the J call TRBJ1-2; 7 nucleotides match TRBD1. J gave up 2 bases and V 1 base, and 7 bases lay outside the gene matches. The CDR3 length is 15 residues. Germline CDR1 SQVTM, CDR2 ANQGSEA. CDR3 in amino acids: CSVEGDSIINYGYTF. The CDR3 nucleotides read TGCAGCGTTGAAGGGGACAGCATAATAAACTATGGCTACACCTTC. Using reference TRBV29-1 and TRBJ1-2 for the parts outside the CDR3, the full variable domain is SAVISQKPSRDICQRGTSLTIQCQVDSQVTMMFWYRQQPGQSLTLIATANQGSEATYESGFVIDKFPISRPNLTFSTLTVSNMSPEDSSIYLCSVEGDSIINYGYTFGSGTRLTVV.

The chain uses TRBV29-1 and TRBJ1-2; D remains ambiguous. Germline V lookup: CDR1 SQVTM, CDR2 ANQGSEA. CDR3 length: 11 residues. Trimming pared 5 bases from V and 3 bases from J, leaving 7 bases between. This chain's CDR3 is CSVLEDYGYTF. CDR3 in DNA: TGCAGCGTTCTAGAGGACTATGGCTACACCTTC.

This clone is a singleton in its sample. The V gene is TRBV7-9, the J gene TRBJ2-3; D ambiguous. This CDR3 is built from 14 residues. V lost 7 bases to trimming and J lost 0 bases, with 11 bases between them. Germline loops: CDR1 SEHNR, CDR2 FQNEAQ (reference sequence). The CDR3 sequence: CASTGRVSTDTQYF. The CDR3 DNA sequence: TGTGCCAGCACCGGGCGAGTGAGCACAGATACGCAGTATTTT.

This clone was seen more than once but under ten times. This rearrangement joins TRBV28 to TRBJ2-1; 7 nucleotides agree with TRBD2. CDR3 length: 15 amino acids. Germline assignment: CDR1 MDHEN and CDR2 SYDVKM. Trimming took 3 bases from V and 1 from J; bases not matched to a gene: 3. The CDR3 is CASSFDSGSYNEQFF. CDR3 sequence (DNA): TGTGCCAGCAGTTTCGATAGCGGGTCCTACAATGAGCAGTTCTTC.

V gene TRBV29-1 combines with J gene TRBJ1-1; perhaps TRBD1 as D (6 bases). Germline CDR1 is SQVTM and CDR2 is ANQGSEA. V was shortened by 4 bases and J by 8 bases, with 8 bases between the two germline ends. The length of the CDR3 is 10 residues. This CDR3 is CSVVDSEAFF. The CDR3 DNA reads TGCAGCGTTGTGGACAGCGAAGCTTTCTTT.